These 20 T cell receptor beta chains were all obtained from the same sample, sequenced in a study of shared T cell receptors in the human thymus. Profiling relied on immunoSEQ multiplex PCR, and the TCRdb table lists in-frame clones only, not all of them. Of 540,000 or so clones listed, about 80% are singletons. The sample also formed part of further work on human thymus T cells.

Sequencing was performed on thymocytes. Every receptor here comes from a boy under two years old with a congenital heart defect.

The V and J genes are TRBV2 and TRBJ2-7, with D possibly being TRBD2 (6 bases). The CDR3 spans 14 residues. Germline V CDR1 and CDR2: SNHLY, FYNNEI. V was cut by 7 bases and J by 1 base, with 14 bases left in between. Written as DNA, the CDR3 is TGTGCCAGCACGGAGGGTCTGGGGTCCTACGAGCAGTACTTC. Amino acids: CASTEGLGSYEQYF.

The chain recombines TRBV4-1 with TRBJ2-2; 7 bases are a match to TRBD1. V lost 1 base and J lost 4; bases outside the gene matches: 6. This CDR3 spans 16 amino acids. Germline V gives CDR1 MGHRA, CDR2 YSYEKL. In DNA, the CDR3 is TGCGCCAGCAGCCAAGGCGACAGGGCAGGCACCGGGGAGCTGTTTTTT. Its protein is CASSQGDRAGTGELFF.

The V call is TRBV29-1, the J call TRBJ1-5; 8 bases are shared with TRBD1. Germline-derived CDR1 and CDR2 are SQVTM and ANQGSEA. CDR3 length: 13 residues. Losses at the gene ends were 4 bases for V and 1 base for J; bases not matched to a gene: 0. CDR3 residues: CSVGQGSNQPQHF. In DNA, the CDR3 is TGCAGCGTTGGACAGGGGAGCAATCAGCCCCAGCATTTT.

This sequence joins TRBV30 and TRBJ1-5; TRBD1 might be the D (5 bases). The CDR3 covers 15 residues. Trimming left V 2 bases short and J 6 bases short, with 17 bases between. Germline V CDR1 and CDR2: GTSNPN, SVGIG (reference sequence). CDR3 sequence (DNA): TGTGCCTGGAGTCTCAGGCGGGGGATTTGTCAGCCCCAGCATTTT. Protein product: CAWSLRRGICQPQHF. Full variable domain (remainder filled in from reference TRBV30 and TRBJ1-5): SQTIHQWPATLVQPVGSPLSLECTVEGTSNPNLYWYRQAAGRGLQLLFYSVGIGQISSEVPQNLSASRPQDRQFILSSKKLLLSDSGFYLCAWSLRRGICQPQHFGDGTRLSIL.

The DNA for the CDR3 is TGTGCCAGCAGTTACAAACAGGGGGCCCAGAACACTGAAGCTTTCTTT. It encodes CASSYKQGAQNTEAFF. V and J are TRBV6-5 and TRBJ1-1; TRBD1 aligns across 9 bases. Per germline, CDR1 MNHEY and CDR2 SVGAGI. The CDR3 runs 16 residues. V was clipped by 2 bases and J by 1 base; unmatched bases: 5.

The chain has TRBV7-2 and TRBJ1-1, with TRBD1 identical over 9 bases. Trimming at V came to 7 bases and at J to 1 base, leaving 7 bases not matched to a gene. The CDR3 has 15 residues. CDR1 is SGHTA, CDR2 FQGNSA, per germline. This CDR3 is CASTLLGQGNTEAFF. CDR3 DNA sequence: TGTGCCAGCACCCTACTGGGACAGGGGAACACTGAAGCTTTCTTT.

The chain is built from TRBV5-4 and TRBJ1-4; weak D call: TRBD1 (5 bases). The germline V gene has CDR1 SGHNT and CDR2 YYREEE (reference sequence). The ends were cut back, 4 bases at V and 5 bases at J, with 15 bases in the middle. The CDR3 contains 15 residues. The CDR3 sequence is CASSPDGGENEKLFF. The CDR3, as DNA: TGTGCCAGCAGCCCGGACGGGGGGGAGAATGAAAAACTGTTTTTT.

V is TRBV21-1 and J is TRBJ2-7; the D call of TRBD1 is as the table states it, not checked on the DNA. TRBV21-1 constitutes a pseudogene. The CDR3 loop spans 15 amino acids. The CDR3 sequence is CASSKPGQSSYEQYF. The CDR3 DNA follows: TGTGCCAGCAGCAAACCCGGACAGAGTTCATACGAGCAGTACTTC.

The J gene is TRBJ2-6, the V gene TRBV19; 10 bases map to TRBD2. CDR1 is LNHDA and CDR2 is SQIVND in the germline V gene (reference sequence). The CDR3 has 19 residues. J was trimmed by 0 bases and V by 5 bases; bases with no gene match: 10. Here the CDR3 reads CASSALAGEPFSGANVLTF. As DNA, the CDR3 is TGTGCCAGTAGTGCCCTAGCGGGAGAGCCTTTCTCTGGGGCCAACGTCCTGACTTTC.

The chain employs TRBV4-3 and TRBJ2-2; TRBD2 aligns across 9 bases. This CDR3 contains 15 residues. Germline assignment: CDR1 LGHNA and CDR2 YSLEER. The ends lost 6 bases at V and 8 bases at J; junction bases unmatched: 10. For the CDR3, the DNA is TGCGCCAGCAGTCGTGCGGGAGGGCCAGGGGGGGAGCTGTTTTTT. It codes for CASSRAGGPGGELFF.

The V call is TRBV2, the J call TRBJ2-1; 13 bases are a match to TRBD2. The CDR3 is 17 amino acids. After removal of 4 bases from V and 8 bases from J, the junction contained 11 bases not matched to a gene. The germline V gene encodes CDR1 SNHLY and CDR2 FYNNEI. The CDR3 reads CASSAPLGLAGRDEQFF. The DNA for the CDR3 is TGTGCCAGCAGTGCGCCTTTGGGACTAGCGGGGAGGGATGAGCAGTTCTTC.

The V and J genes are TRBV5-6 and TRBJ2-2; D might be TRBD2 (5 bases). Looked up from germline, CDR1 is SGHDT and CDR2 is YYEEEE. V lost 3 bases and J 0 bases, leaving 9 bases between the germline ends. The CDR3 is made up of 15 amino acids. The chain's CDR3 is CASSYGESNTGELFF. CDR3 DNA sequence: TGTGCCAGCAGCTACGGGGAATCGAACACCGGGGAGCTGTTTTTT.

This clone was observed a single time. V is TRBV2 and J is TRBJ2-1, with 14 bases aligning to TRBD2. CDR3 length: 15 residues. Germline loops: CDR1 SNHLY, CDR2 FYNNEI. Trimming at V came to 3 bases and at J to 8 bases, leaving 3 bases not matched to a gene. The CDR3 spells CASSEQTSGRDEQFF. As DNA, the CDR3 is TGTGCCAGCAGTGAGCAGACTAGCGGGAGGGATGAGCAGTTCTTC.

This clone was observed a single time. This chain joins TRBV10-2 and TRBJ2-2, with a tentative D call TRBD2 (5 bases). Germline assignment: CDR1 WSHSY and CDR2 SAAADI. The CDR3 has 12 amino acids. Trimming took off 7 bases at V and 6 bases at J, with 9 bases between the two ends. The CDR3 protein is CASKSGSGELFF. In nucleotides, the CDR3 is TGCGCCAGCAAGTCGGGGTCCGGGGAGCTGTTTTTT.

The chain couples TRBV15 to TRBJ2-7, with 9 bases that match TRBD2. V shed 3 bases and J 7 bases; nucleotides not matched to a gene: 13. This CDR3 is 16 amino acids long. From germline, CDR1 is LNHNV and CDR2 YYDKDF (reference sequence). CDR3 sequence (DNA): TGTGCCACCAGCAGGGCGGGAGGGCGCGTTCGGAAGGAGCAGTACTTC. It is translated as CATSRAGGRVRKEQYF.

This chain links TRBV7-8 with TRBJ1-5; weak D call: TRBD1 (5 bases). The CDR3 extends over 14 amino acids. Germline CDR1 is SGHVS and CDR2 is FQNEAQ. Trimming cost V 4 bases and J 8 bases, with 15 bases left between them. This CDR3 reads CASSYQGSRKPQHF. CDR3 DNA: TGTGCCAGCAGCTACCAGGGATCCCGGAAGCCCCAGCATTTT.

This clone appeared once. The chain employs TRBV7-9 and TRBJ2-7, with TRBD2 matching 14 bases. V was pared by 5 bases and J by 3 bases, with 9 bases of the junction left unmatched. There are 17 residues in the CDR3. Germline V lookup: CDR1 SEHNR, CDR2 FQNEAQ (reference sequence). CDR3 loop: CASSGTGTSGSIYEQYF. CDR3 nucleotides: TGTGCCAGCAGCGGAACCGGGACTAGCGGGAGTATCTACGAGCAGTACTTC. The complete variable domain, with remaining parts taken from reference TRBV7-9 and TRBJ2-7, reads DTGVSQNPRHKITKRGQNVTFRCDPISEHNRLYWYRQTLGQGPEFLTYFQNEAQLEKSRLLSDRFSAERPKGSFSTLEIQRTEQGDSAMYLCASSGTGTSGSIYEQYFGPGTRLTVT.

The genes are TRBV2 and TRBJ2-7, with 9 bases lining up with TRBD1. The CDR3 is 15 residues long. Germline CDR1 SNHLY, CDR2 FYNNEI. The junction had 6 bases not matched to a gene; V was cut back by 6 bases and J by 0 bases. For the CDR3, the DNA is TGTGCCAGCAGCGCCGGGACAGGGCCCTCCTACGAGCAGTACTTC. It specifies CASSAGTGPSYEQYF.

The CDR3 DNA reads TGTGCCAGCAGCTTCGGGGGGACGGGCCGGAGCTACGAGCAGTACTTC. The encoded protein is CASSFGGTGRSYEQYF. This rearrangement joins TRBV11-2 to TRBJ2-7, with 7 bases that match TRBD2. The V gene's germline CDR1 is SGHAT and CDR2 FQNNGV. The CDR3 consists of 16 residues. The ends lost 3 bases at V and 3 bases at J; junction bases unmatched: 11.

The chain joins TRBV25-1 to TRBJ2-3, with 7 bases lining up with TRBD2. The J segment lost 4 bases and the V segment lost 5 bases, leaving 12 bases of the junction unmatched. Germline V gene lookup returns CDR1 MGHDK and CDR2 SYGVNS. The CDR3 length is 16 residues. CDR3 bases: TGTGCCAGCAGTAGGTCGGGAGGCTCTGAGGCAGATACGCAGTATTTT. Its translation is CASSRSGGSEADTQYF.